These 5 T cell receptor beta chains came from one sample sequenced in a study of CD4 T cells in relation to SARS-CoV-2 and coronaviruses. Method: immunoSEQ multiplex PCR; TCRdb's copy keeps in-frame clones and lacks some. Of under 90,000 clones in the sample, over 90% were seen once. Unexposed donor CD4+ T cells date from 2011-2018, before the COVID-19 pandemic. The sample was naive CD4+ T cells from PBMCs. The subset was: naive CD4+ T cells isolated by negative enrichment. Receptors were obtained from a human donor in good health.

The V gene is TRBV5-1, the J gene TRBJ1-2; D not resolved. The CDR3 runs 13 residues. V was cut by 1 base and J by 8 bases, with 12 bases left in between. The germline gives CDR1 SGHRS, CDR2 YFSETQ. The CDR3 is CASSLTVARGYTF. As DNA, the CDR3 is TGCGCCAGCAGCTTGACAGTTGCGCGAGGCTACACCTTC.

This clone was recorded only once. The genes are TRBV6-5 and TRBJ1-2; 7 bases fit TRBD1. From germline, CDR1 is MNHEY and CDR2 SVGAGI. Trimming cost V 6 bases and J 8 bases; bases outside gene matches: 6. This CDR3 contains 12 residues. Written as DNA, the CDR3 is TGTGCCAGCAGCCCAACAGGGGCCGGCTACACCTTC. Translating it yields CASSPTGAGYTF.

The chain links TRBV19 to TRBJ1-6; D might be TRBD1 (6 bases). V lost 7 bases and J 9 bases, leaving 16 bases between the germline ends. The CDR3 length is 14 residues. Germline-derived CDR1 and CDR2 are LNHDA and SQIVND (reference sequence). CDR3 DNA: TGTGCCAGTAACCGTGGACAGATTAGTTCACCCCTCCACTTT. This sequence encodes CASNRGQISSPLHF.

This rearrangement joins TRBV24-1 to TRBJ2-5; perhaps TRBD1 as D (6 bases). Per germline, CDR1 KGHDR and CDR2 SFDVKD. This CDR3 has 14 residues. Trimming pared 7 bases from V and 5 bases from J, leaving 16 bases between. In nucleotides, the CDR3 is TGTGCCACCAGCGATGAGGGGGTAGGGGAGACCCAGTACTTC. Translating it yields CATSDEGVGETQYF.

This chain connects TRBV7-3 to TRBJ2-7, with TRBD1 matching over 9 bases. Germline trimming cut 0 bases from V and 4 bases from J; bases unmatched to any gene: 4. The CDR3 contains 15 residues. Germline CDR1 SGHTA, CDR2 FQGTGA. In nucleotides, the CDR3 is TGTGCCAGCAGCTTAACCCCGGGACAGGGTTACGAGCAGTACTTC. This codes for CASSLTPGQGYEQYF.